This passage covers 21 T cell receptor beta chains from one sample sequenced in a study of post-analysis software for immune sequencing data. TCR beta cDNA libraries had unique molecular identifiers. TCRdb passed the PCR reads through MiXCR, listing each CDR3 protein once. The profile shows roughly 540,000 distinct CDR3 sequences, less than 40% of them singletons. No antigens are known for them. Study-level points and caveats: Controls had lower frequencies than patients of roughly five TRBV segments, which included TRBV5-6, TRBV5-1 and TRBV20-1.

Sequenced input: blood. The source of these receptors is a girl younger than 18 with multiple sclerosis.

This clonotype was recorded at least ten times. The DNA for the CDR3 is TGCGCCAGCAGCGTACAGGGGATAGAGACCCAGTACTTC. Encoded protein: CASSVQGIETQYF. The rearrangement links TRBV5-1 to TRBJ2-5; TRBD1 aligns across 7 bases. The germline V gene has CDR1 SGHRS and CDR2 YFSETQ. After removal of 4 bases from V and 4 bases from J, the junction contained 4 bases not matched to a gene. The CDR3 extends over 13 amino acids.

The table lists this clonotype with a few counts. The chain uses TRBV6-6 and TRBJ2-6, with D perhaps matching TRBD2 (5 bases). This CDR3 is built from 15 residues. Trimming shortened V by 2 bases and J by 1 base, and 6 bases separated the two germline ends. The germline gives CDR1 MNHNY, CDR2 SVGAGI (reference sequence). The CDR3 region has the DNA TGTGCCAGCAGTTACCCGGGGTCTGGGGCCAACGTCCTGACTTTC. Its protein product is CASSYPGSGANVLTF.

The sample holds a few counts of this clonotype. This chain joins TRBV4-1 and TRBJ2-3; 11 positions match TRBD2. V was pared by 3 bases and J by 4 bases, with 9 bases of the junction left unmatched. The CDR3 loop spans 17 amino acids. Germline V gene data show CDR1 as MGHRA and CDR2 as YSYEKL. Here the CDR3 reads CASSQAGSGGASDTQYF. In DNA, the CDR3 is TGCGCCAGCAGCCAGGCCGGTAGCGGGGGGGCCTCAGATACGCAGTATTTT.

The CDR3 bases are TGTGCCAGCAGCTTAAGTGGGGGGGTGATCTACAATGAGCAGTTCTTC. Protein sequence: CASSLSGGVIYNEQFF. V usage is TRBV7-9 and J usage is TRBJ2-1, with 7 bases lining up with TRBD2. Looked up from germline, CDR1 is SEHNR and CDR2 is FQNEAQ (reference sequence). This CDR3 is built from 16 residues. After removal of 2 bases from V and 3 bases from J, the junction contained 7 bases not matched to a gene.

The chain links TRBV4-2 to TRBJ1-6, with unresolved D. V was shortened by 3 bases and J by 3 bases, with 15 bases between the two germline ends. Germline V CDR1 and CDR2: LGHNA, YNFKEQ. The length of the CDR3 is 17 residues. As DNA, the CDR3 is TGTGCCAGCAGCCACCCTGACCGAAGGAGCTATAATTCACCCCTCCACTTT. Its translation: CASSHPDRRSYNSPLHF.

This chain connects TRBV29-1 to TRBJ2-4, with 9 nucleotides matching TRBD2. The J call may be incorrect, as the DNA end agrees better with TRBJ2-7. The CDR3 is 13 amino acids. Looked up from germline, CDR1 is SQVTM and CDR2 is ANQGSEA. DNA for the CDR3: TGCAGCGTTGTCCGGCTGCGGGGGGGCGAGCAGTACTTC. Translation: CSVVRLRGGEQYF.

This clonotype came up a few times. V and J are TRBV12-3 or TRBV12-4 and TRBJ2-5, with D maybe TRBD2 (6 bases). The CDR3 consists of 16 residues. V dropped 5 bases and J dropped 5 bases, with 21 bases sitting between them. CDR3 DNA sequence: TGTGCCAGCAGTCCAACTAGCTCGAACTTGGTCGAGACCCAGTACTTC. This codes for CASSPTSSNLVETQYF.

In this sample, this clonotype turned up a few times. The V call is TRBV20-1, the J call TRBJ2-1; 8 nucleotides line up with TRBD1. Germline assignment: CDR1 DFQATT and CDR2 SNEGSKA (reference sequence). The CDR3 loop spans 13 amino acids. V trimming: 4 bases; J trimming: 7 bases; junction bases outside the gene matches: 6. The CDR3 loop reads CSAIRTGKNEQFF. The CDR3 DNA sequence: TGCAGTGCTATACGGACAGGGAAAAATGAGCAGTTCTTC.

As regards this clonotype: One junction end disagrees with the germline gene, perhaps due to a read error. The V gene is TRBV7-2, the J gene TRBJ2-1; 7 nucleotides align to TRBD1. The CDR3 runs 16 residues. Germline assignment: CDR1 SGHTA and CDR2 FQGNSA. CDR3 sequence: CASSLVGDSSYNERFF. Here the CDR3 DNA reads TGTGCCAGCAGCTTAGTAGGGGACAGTTCCTACAATGAGCGGTTCTTC. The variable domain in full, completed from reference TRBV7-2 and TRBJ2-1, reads GAGVSQSPSNKVTEKGKDVELRCDPISGHTALYWYRQSLGQGLEFLIYFQGNSAPDKSGLPSDRFSAERTGGSVSTLTIQRTQQEDSAVYLCASSLVGDSSYNERFFGPGTRLTVL.

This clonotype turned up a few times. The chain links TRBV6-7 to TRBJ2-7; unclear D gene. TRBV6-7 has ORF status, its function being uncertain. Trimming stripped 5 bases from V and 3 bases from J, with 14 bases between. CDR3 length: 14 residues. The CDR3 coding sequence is TGTGCCAGCAGTGCAAAGGTCGCGGACTACGAGCAGTACTTC. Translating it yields CASSAKVADYEQYF.

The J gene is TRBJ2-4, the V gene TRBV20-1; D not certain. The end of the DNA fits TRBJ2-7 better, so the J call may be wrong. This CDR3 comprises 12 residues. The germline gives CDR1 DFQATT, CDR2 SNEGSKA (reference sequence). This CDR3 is CSANKGSYEQYF. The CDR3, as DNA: TGCAGTGCTAATAAGGGTTCATACGAGCAGTACTTC.

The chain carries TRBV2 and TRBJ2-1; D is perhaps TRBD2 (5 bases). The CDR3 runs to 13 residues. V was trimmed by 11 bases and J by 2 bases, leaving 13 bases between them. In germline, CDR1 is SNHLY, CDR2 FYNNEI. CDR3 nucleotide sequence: TGTGCCGGAGCGGAGAGCACCTACAATGAGCAGTTCTTC. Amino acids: CAGAESTYNEQFF.

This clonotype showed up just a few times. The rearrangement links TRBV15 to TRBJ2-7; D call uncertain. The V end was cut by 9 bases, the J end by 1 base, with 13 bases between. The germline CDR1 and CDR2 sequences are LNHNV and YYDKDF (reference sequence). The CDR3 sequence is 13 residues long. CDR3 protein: CATSDGVSYEQYF. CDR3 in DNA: TGTGCCACTTCGGACGGAGTATCCTACGAGCAGTACTTC. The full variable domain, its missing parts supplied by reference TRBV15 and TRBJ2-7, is DAMVIQNPRYQVTQFGKPVTLSCSQTLNHNVMYWYQQKSSQAPKLLFHYYDKDFNNEADTPDNFQSRRPNTSFCFLDIRSPGLGDTAMYLCATSDGVSYEQYFGPGTRLTVT.

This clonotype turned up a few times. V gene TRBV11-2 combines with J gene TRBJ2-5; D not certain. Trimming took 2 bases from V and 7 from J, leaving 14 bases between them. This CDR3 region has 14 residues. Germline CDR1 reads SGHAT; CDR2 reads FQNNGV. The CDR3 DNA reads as TGTGCCAGCAGCTTAATCAAGGGCCTCGGGACCCAGTACTTC. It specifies CASSLIKGLGTQYF. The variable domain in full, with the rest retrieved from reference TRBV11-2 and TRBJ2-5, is EAGVAQSPRYKIIEKRQSVAFWCNPISGHATLYWYQQILGQGPKLLIQFQNNGVVDDSQLPKDRFSAERLKGVDSTLKIQPAKLEDSAVYLCASSLIKGLGTQYFGPGTRLLVL.

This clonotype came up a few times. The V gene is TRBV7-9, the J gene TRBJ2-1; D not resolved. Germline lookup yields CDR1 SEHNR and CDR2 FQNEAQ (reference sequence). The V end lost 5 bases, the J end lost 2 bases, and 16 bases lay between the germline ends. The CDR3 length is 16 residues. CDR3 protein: CASSAKSTETYNEQFF. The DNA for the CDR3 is TGTGCCAGCAGCGCGAAATCCACCGAAACCTACAATGAGCAGTTCTTC.

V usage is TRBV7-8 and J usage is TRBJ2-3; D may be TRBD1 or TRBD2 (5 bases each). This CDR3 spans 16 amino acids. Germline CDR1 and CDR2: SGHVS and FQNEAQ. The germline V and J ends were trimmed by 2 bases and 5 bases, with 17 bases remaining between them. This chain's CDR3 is CASSLYGGLGVDTQYF. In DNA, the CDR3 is TGTGCCAGCAGCTTATATGGGGGTCTTGGGGTAGATACGCAGTATTTT. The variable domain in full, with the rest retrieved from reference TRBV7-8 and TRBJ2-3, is GAGVSQSPRYKVAKRGQDVALRCDPISGHVSLFWYQQALGQGPEFLTYFQNEAQLDKSGLPSDRFFAERPEGSVSTLKIQRTQQEDSAVYLCASSLYGGLGVDTQYFGPGTRLTVL.

The CDR3 sequence is CSVMGGLWNTEAFF. The CDR3 DNA is TGCAGCGTTATGGGGGGACTTTGGAACACTGAAGCTTTCTTT. This chain uses TRBV29-1 with TRBJ1-1; D perhaps matches TRBD1 (5 bases). CDR1 is SQVTM and CDR2 is ANQGSEA in the germline V gene. V lost 5 bases and J lost 1, with 14 bases in between. The CDR3 is 14 residues long.

The DNA of the CDR3 is TGCAGCGTCGCAGGGGGCCCGAACACCGGGGAGCTGTTTTTT. This encodes CSVAGGPNTGELFF. The chain carries TRBV29-1 and TRBJ2-2; 8 nucleotides align to TRBD1. CDR1 is SQVTM, CDR2 ANQGSEA, per germline. The CDR3 runs 14 residues. Trimming cost V 6 bases and J 0 bases; bases outside gene matches: 3.

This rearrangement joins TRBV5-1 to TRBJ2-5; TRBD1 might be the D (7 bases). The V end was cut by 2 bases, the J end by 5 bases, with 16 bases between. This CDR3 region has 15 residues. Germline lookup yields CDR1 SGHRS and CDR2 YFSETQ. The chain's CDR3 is CASSFRRGLGETQYF. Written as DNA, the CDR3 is TGCGCCAGCAGCTTCAGGAGGGGGCTAGGGGAGACCCAGTACTTC.

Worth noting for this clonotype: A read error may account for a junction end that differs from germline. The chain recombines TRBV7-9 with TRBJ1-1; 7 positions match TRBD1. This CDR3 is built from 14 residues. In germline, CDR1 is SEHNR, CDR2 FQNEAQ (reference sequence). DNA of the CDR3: TGTGCCAGCAGTCAAACAGGGGAGAACGCTGAAGCTTTCTTT. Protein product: CASSQTGENAEAFF. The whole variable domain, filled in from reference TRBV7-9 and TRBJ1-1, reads DTGVSQNPRHKITKRGQNVTFRCDPISEHNRLYWYRQTLGQGPEFLTYFQNEAQLEKSRLLSDRFSAERPKGSFSTLEIQRTEQGDSAMYLCASSQTGENAEAFFGQGTRLTVV.

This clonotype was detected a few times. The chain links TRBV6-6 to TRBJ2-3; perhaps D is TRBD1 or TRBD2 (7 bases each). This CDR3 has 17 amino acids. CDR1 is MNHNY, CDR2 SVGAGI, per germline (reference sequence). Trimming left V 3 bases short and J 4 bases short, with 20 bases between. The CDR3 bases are TGTGCCAGCAGTTATGCCCCCCTAGGGAGGGGGCCAGATACGCAGTATTTT. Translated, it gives CASSYAPLGRGPDTQYF.